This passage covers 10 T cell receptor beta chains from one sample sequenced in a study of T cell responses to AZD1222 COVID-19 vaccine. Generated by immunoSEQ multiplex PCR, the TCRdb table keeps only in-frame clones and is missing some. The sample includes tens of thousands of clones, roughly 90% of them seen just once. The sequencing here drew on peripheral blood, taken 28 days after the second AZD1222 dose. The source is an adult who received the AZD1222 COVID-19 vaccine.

CDR3 residues: CASSSGQGRNTIYF. The CDR3 DNA follows: TGTGCCAGTAGTTCAGGACAGGGGCGAAACACCATATATTTT. J is TRBJ1-3 and V is TRBV19, with TRBD1 matching over 9 bases. Germline lookup yields CDR1 LNHDA and CDR2 SQIVND (reference sequence). The CDR3 contains 14 residues. The V and J ends lost 5 bases and 5 bases, in that order; junction bases with no gene match: 4.

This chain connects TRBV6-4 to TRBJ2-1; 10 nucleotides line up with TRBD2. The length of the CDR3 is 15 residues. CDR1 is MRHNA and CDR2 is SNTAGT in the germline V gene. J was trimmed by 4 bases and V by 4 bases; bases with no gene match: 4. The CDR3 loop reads CASSARAGGYNEQFF. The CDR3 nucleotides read TGTGCCAGCAGTGCCCGAGCGGGGGGGTACAATGAGCAGTTCTTC.

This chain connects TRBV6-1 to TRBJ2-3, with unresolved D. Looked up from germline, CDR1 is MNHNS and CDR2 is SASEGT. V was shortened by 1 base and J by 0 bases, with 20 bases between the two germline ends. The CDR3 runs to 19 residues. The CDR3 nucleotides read TGTGCCAGCAGTGAAGTTACGAAATCGGAGAAAACTAGCACAGATACGCAGTATTTT. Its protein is CASSEVTKSEKTSTDTQYF.

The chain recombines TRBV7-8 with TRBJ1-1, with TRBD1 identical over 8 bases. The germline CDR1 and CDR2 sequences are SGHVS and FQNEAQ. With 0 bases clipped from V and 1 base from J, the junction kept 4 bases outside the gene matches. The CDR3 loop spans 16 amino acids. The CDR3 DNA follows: TGTGCCAGCAGCTTAGCGCGAGGACAGGGGAACACTGAAGCTTTCTTT. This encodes CASSLARGQGNTEAFF.

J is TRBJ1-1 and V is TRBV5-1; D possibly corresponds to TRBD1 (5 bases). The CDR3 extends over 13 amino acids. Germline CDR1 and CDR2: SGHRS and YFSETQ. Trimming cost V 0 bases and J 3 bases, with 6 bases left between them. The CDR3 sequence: CASSLAGYTEAFF. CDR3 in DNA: TGCGCCAGCAGCTTGGCAGGGTACACTGAAGCTTTCTTT.

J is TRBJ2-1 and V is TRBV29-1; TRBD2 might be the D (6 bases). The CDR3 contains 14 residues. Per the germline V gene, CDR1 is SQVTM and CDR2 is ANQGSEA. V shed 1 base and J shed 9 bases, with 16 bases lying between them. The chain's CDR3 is CSVEGQGGGTEQFF. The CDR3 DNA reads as TGCAGCGTTGAAGGGCAGGGCGGCGGGACTGAGCAGTTCTTC.

The CDR3: CASSLKQGASTNYGYTF. For the CDR3, the DNA is TGTGCCAGCAGCTTGAAGCAGGGGGCCAGTACTAACTATGGCTACACCTTC. The chain links TRBV5-4 to TRBJ1-2; TRBD1 agrees at 8 bases. V shed 1 base and J 0 bases; nucleotides not matched to a gene: 8. CDR1 SGHNT and CDR2 YYREEE come from the germline V gene (reference sequence). CDR3 size: 17 residues.

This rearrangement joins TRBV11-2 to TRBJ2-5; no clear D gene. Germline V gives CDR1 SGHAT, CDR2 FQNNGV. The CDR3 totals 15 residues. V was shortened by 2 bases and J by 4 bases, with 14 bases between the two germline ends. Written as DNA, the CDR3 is TGTGCCAGCAGCTTATTCATGAGTTCAACAGAGACCCAGTACTTC. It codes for CASSLFMSSTETQYF.

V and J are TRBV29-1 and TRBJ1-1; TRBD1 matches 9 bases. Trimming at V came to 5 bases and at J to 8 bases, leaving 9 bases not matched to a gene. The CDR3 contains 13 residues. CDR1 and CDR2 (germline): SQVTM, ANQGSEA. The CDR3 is CSVNTGGAGEAFF. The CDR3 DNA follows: TGCAGCGTTAATACAGGGGGCGCCGGAGAAGCTTTCTTT.

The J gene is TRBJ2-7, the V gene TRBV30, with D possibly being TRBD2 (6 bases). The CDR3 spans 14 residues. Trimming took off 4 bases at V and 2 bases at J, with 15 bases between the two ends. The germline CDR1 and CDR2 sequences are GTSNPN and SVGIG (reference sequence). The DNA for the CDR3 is TGTGCCTGGAACGGGGGACCGGGAACCTACGAGCAGTACTTC. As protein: CAWNGGPGTYEQYF.